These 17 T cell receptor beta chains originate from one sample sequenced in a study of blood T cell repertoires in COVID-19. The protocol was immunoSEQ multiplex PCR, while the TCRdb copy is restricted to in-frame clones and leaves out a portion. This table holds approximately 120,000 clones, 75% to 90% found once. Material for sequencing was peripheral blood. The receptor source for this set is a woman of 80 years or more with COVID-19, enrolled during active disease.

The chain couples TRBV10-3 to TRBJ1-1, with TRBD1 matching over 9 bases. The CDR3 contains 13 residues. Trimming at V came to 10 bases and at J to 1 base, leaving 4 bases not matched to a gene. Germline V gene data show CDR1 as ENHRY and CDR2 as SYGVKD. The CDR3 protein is CAKQQGANTEAFF. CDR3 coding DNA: TGTGCCAAACAACAGGGGGCGAACACTGAAGCTTTCTTT.

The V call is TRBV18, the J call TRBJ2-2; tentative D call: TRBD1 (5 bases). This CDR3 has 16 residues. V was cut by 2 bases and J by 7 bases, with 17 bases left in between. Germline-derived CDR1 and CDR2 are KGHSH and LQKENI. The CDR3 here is CASSPDIGQLSGELFF. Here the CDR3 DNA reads TGTGCCAGCTCACCAGATATCGGACAACTCAGCGGGGAGCTGTTTTTT.

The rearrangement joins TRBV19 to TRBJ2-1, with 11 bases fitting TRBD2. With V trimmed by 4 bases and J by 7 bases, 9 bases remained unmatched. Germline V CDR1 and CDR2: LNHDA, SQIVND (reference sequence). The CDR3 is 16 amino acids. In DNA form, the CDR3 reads TGTGCCAGTAGTAGATTAGCGGGAGGGCCGAGGAATGAGCAGTTCTTC. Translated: CASSRLAGGPRNEQFF.

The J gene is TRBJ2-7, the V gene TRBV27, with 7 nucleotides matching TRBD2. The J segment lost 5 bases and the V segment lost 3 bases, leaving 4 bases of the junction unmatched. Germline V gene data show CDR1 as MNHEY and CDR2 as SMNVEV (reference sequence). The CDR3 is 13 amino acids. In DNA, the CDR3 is TGTGCCAGCAGTTTGGGCGGGAGCGACGAGCAGTACTTC. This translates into CASSLGGSDEQYF.

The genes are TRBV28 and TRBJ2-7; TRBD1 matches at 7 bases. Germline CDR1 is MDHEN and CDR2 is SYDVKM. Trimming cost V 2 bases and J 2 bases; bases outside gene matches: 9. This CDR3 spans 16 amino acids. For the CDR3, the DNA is TGTGCCAGCAGTTTAAGGAGGAGGACAGGCCCCTACGAGCAGTACTTC. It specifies CASSLRRRTGPYEQYF.

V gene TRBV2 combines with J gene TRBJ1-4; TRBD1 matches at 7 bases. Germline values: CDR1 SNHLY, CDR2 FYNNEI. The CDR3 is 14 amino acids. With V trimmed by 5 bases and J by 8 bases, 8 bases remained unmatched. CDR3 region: CASSKQGFGEKLFF. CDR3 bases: TGTGCCAGCAGTAAACAGGGGTTCGGGGAAAAACTGTTTTTT. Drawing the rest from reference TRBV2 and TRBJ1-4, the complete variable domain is EPEVTQTPSHQVTQMGQEVILRCVPISNHLYFYWYRQILGQKVEFLVSFYNNEISEKSEIFDDQFSVERPDGSNFTLKIRSTKLEDSAMYFCASSKQGFGEKLFFGSGTQLSVL.

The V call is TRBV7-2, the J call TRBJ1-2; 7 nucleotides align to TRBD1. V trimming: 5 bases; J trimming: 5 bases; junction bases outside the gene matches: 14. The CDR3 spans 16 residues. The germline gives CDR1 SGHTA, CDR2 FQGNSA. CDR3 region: CASSPNAQGLRYGYTF. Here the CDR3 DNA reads TGTGCCAGCAGCCCTAACGCACAGGGGCTGAGGTATGGCTACACCTTC.

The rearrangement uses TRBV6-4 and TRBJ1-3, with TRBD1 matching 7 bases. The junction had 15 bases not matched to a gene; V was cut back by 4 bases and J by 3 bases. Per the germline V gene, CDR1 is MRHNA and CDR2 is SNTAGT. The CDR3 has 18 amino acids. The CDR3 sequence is CASSGLHPGGRIGNTIYF. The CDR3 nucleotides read TGTGCCAGCAGTGGGCTTCACCCAGGGGGACGAATTGGAAACACCATATATTTT.

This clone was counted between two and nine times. The CDR3 coding sequence is TGCGCCAGCAGCTCAACAGGGAAGCTAGGTGAGCAGTTCTTC. Amino acid sequence: CASSSTGKLGEQFF. The V gene is TRBV5-1, the J gene TRBJ2-1; TRBD1 might be the D (6 bases). The germline V and J ends were trimmed by 3 bases and 9 bases, with 16 bases remaining between them. The CDR3 totals 14 residues. The germline V gene encodes CDR1 SGHRS and CDR2 YFSETQ.

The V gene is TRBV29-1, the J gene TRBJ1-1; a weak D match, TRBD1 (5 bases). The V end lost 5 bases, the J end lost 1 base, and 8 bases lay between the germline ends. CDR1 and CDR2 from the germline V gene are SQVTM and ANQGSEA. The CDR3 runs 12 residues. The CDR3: CSVYGGNTEAFF. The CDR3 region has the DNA TGCAGCGTTTACGGGGGGAACACTGAAGCTTTCTTT. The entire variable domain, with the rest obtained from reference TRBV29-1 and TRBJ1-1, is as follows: SAVISQKPSRDICQRGTSLTIQCQVDSQVTMMFWYRQQPGQSLTLIATANQGSEATYESGFVIDKFPISRPNLTFSTLTVSNMSPEDSSIYLCSVYGGNTEAFFGQGTRLTVV.

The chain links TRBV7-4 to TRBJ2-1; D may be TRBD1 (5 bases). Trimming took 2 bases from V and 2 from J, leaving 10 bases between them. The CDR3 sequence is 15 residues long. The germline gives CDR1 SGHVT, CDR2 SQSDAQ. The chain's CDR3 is CASSLSRQTYNEQFF. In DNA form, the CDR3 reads TGTGCCAGCAGCTTATCTCGACAGACCTACAATGAGCAGTTCTTC.

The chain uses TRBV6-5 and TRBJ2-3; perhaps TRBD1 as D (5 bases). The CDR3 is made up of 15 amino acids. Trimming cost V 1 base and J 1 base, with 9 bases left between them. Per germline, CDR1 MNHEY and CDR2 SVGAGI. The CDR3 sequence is CASSYLGAGTDTQYF. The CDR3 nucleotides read TGTGCCAGCAGTTACTTAGGGGCGGGCACAGATACGCAGTATTTT.

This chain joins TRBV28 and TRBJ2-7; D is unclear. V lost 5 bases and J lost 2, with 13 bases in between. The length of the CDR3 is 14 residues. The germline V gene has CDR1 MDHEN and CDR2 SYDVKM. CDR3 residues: CASSPALATYEQYF. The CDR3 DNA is TGTGCCAGCAGTCCCGCGCTTGCTACCTACGAGCAGTACTTC. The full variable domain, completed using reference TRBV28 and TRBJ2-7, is DVKVTQSSRYLVKRTGEKVFLECVQDMDHENMFWYRQDPGLGLRLIYFSYDVKMKEKGDIPEGYSVSREKKERFSLILESASTNQTSMYLCASSPALATYEQYFGPGTRLTVT.

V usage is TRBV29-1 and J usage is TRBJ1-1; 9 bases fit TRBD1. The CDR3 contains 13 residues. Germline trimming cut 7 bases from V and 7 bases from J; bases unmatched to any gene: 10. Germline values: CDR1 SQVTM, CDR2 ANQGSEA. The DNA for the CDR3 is TGCAGCGCCGAGACAGGGGGTATTAGTGAAGCTTTCTTT. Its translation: CSAETGGISEAFF.

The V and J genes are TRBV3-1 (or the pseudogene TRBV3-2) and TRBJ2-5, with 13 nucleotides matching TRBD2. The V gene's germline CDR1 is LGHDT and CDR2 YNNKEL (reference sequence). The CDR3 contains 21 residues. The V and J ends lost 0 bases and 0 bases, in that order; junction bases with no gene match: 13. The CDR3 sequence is CASSQDRLTSGRQTYQETQYF. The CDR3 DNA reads TGTGCCAGCAGCCAAGATCGTTTGACTAGCGGGAGGCAAACGTACCAAGAGACCCAGTACTTC.

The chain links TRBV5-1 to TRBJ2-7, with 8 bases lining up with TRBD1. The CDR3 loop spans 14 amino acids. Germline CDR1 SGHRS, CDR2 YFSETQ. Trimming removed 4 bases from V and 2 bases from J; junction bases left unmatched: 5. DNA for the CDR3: TGCGCCAGCAGCCCGACAGGGGACGCCTACGAGCAGTACTTC. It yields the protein CASSPTGDAYEQYF.

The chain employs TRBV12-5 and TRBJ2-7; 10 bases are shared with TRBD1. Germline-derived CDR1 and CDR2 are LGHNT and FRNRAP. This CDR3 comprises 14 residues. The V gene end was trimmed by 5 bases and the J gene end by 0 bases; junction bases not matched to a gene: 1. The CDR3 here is CASGRDRGSYEQYF. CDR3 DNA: TGTGCTAGTGGTCGGGACAGGGGCTCCTACGAGCAGTACTTC.